These T cell receptor beta chains were read from a single sample in a study of regulatory T cells in long-lasting Graves disease. Using its own MiXCR run on the multiplex PCR reads, TCRdb lists one record per CDR3 protein. This table has 550,000 to 700,000 distinct CDR3 sequences, about 16% appearing once. This same sample was also taken into another study, of T cells in Graves' hyperthyroidism and ophthalmopathy.

The input for sequencing was peripheral blood mononuclear cells (PBMCs), taken at new diagnosis, from a patient treated with antithyroid drugs. The receptors come from a man aged 18 to 29 with Graves disease. CDR3s include the opening cysteine and the closing phenylalanine or tryptophan. A D gene is named only where the DNA matches it firmly. Expanded clones get a size class; other rows say once, few or many, or leave the size out.

clone_size: many
v_call: TRBV5-1
j_call: TRBJ2-1
d_call: .
cdr3_aa: CASSLEIYNEQFF
cdr3_nt: TGCGCCAGCAGCTTGGAAATCTACAATGAGCAGTTCTTC

clone_size: .
v_call: TRBV15
j_call: TRBJ1-5
d_call: TRBD1
cdr3_aa: CATSSAGGYHQPQHF
cdr3_nt: TGTGCCACCAGCTCCGCAGGGGGCTATCATCAGCCCCAGCATTTT

clone_size: many
v_call: TRBV9
j_call: TRBJ1-1
d_call: .
cdr3_aa: CASSVEGADTEAFF
cdr3_nt: TGTGCCAGCAGCGTAGAAGGGGCTGACACTGAAGCTTTCTTT

clone_size: many
v_call: TRBV27
j_call: TRBJ2-3
d_call: .
cdr3_aa: CASSHREPTDTQYF
cdr3_nt: TGTGCCAGCAGTCACAGGGAGCCCACAGATACGCAGTATTTT

clone_size: .
v_call: TRBV5-1
j_call: TRBJ2-1
d_call: TRBD1
cdr3_aa: CASRGTGIGNEQFF
cdr3_nt: TGCGCCAGCCGAGGGACAGGGATCGGCAATGAGCAGTTCTTC

clone_size: many
v_call: TRBV11-2
j_call: TRBJ2-3
d_call: TRBD1
cdr3_aa: CASSLSGQGSTDTQYF
cdr3_nt: TGTGCCAGCAGCCTCTCGGGACAGGGGAGCACAGATACGCAGTATTTT

clone_size: many
v_call: TRBV20-1
j_call: TRBJ2-3
d_call: TRBD2
cdr3_aa: CSARDPSGVVITDTQYF
cdr3_nt: TGCAGTGCTAGAGATCCGAGCGGGGTAGTTATAACAGATACGCAGTATTTT

clone_size: .
v_call: TRBV14
j_call: TRBJ1-6
d_call: .
cdr3_aa: CASSQDSGANSPLHF
cdr3_nt: TGTGCCAGCAGCCAAGACTCAGGGGCGAATTCACCCCTCCACTTT

clone_size: .
v_call: TRBV7-9
j_call: TRBJ2-5
d_call: TRBD2
cdr3_aa: CASSLEEGPEGGGETQYF
cdr3_nt: TGTGCCAGCAGCTTAGAAGAAGGGCCAGAGGGCGGGGGAGAGACCCAGTACTTC

clone_size: few
v_call: TRBV6-1
j_call: TRBJ1-2
d_call: .
cdr3_aa: CASSLEGGWSWGYTF
cdr3_nt: TGTGCCAGCAGCTTGGAGGGGGGTTGGTCCTGGGGCTACACCTTC

clone_size: many
v_call: TRBV11-2
j_call: TRBJ2-7
d_call: .
cdr3_aa: CASSLAEGLSYEQYF
cdr3_nt: TGTGCCAGCAGCTTAGCGGAAGGGCTTTCCTACGAGCAGTACTTC

clone_size: many
v_call: TRBV6-1
j_call: TRBJ1-5
d_call: .
cdr3_aa: CASSEPTPNQPQHF
cdr3_nt: TGTGCCAGCAGTGAGCCGACCCCCAATCAGCCCCAGCATTTT

clone_size: .
v_call: TRBV7-2
j_call: TRBJ1-5
d_call: .
cdr3_aa: CASSLDRDIRQPQHF
cdr3_nt: TGTGCCAGCAGCTTAGACCGGGACATTCGACAGCCCCAGCATTTT

clone_size: .
v_call: TRBV20-1
j_call: TRBJ1-4
d_call: .
cdr3_aa: CSAITPDSGEKLFF
cdr3_nt: TGCAGTGCTATAACCCCAGACAGCGGGGAAAAACTGTTTTTT

clone_size: .
v_call: TRBV9
j_call: TRBJ1-2
d_call: TRBD1
cdr3_aa: CASSVAMTGGLLPYGYTF
cdr3_nt: TGTGCCAGCAGCGTAGCAATGACAGGGGGCCTACTCCCCTATGGCTACACCTTC

clone_size: .
v_call: TRBV13
j_call: TRBJ2-1
d_call: TRBD1
cdr3_aa: CASSSGTGGWYEQFF
cdr3_nt: TGTGCCAGCAGCTCCGGGACAGGGGGCTGGTACGAGCAGTTCTTC

clone_size: few
v_call: TRBV6-5
j_call: TRBJ2-7
d_call: TRBD2
cdr3_aa: CASSSFLREGVYEQYF
cdr3_nt: TGTGCCAGCAGTTCCTTTTTAAGGGAGGGTGTCTACGAGCAGTACTTC

clone_size: many
v_call: TRBV6-1
j_call: TRBJ1-2
d_call: .
cdr3_aa: CASSEGESYGYTF
cdr3_nt: TGTGCCAGCAGTGAAGGGGAGAGCTATGGCTACACCTTC

clone_size: .
v_call: TRBV12-3/TRBV12-4
j_call: TRBJ1-4
d_call: .
cdr3_aa: CASRRRGTNEKLFF
cdr3_nt: TGTGCCAGCCGGAGGCGGGGAACTAATGAAAAACTGTTTTTT

clone_size: .
v_call: TRBV4-1
j_call: TRBJ2-4
d_call: .
cdr3_aa: CASSQAAGAIQYF
cdr3_nt: TGCGCCAGCAGCCAAGCTGCCGGGGCCATTCAGTACTTC

clone_size: many
v_call: TRBV11-1
j_call: TRBJ2-1
d_call: TRBD2
cdr3_aa: CASSTRTSRYEQFF
cdr3_nt: TGTGCCAGCAGCACCCGGACTAGTCGCTATGAGCAGTTCTTC

clone_size: .
v_call: TRBV20-1
j_call: TRBJ1-1
d_call: TRBD1
cdr3_aa: CSAGGQGFTEAFF
cdr3_nt: TGCAGTGCAGGGGGACAGGGGTTCACTGAAGCTTTCTTT

clone_size: .
v_call: TRBV29-1
j_call: TRBJ1-2
d_call: TRBD1
cdr3_aa: CSAEPRGNNYGYTF
cdr3_nt: TGCAGCGCTGAGCCCAGGGGGAATAACTATGGCTACACCTTC

clone_size: .
v_call: TRBV20-1
j_call: TRBJ2-7
d_call: .
cdr3_aa: CSARKHGSGNYEQYF
cdr3_nt: TGCAGTGCTAGGAAGCACGGGAGTGGGAACTACGAGCAGTACTTC

clone_size: few
v_call: TRBV7-3
j_call: TRBJ2-2
d_call: TRBD1
cdr3_aa: CASRRTGTTGELFF
cdr3_nt: TGTGCCAGCCGTAGGACAGGGACCACCGGGGAGCTGTTTTTT

clone_size: .
v_call: TRBV5-1
j_call: TRBJ2-5
d_call: TRBD1
cdr3_aa: CASSGGPGQGQETQYF
cdr3_nt: TGCGCCAGCAGCGGAGGTCCGGGACAGGGTCAAGAGACCCAGTACTTC

clone_size: many
v_call: TRBV6-5
j_call: TRBJ2-2
d_call: .
cdr3_aa: CASSYGDPGELFF
cdr3_nt: TGTGCCAGCAGTTACGGCGACCCCGGGGAGCTGTTTTTT

clone_size: few
v_call: TRBV7-2
j_call: TRBJ2-7
d_call: TRBD2
cdr3_aa: CASSLNRRGEQYF
cdr3_nt: TGTGCCAGCAGCTTAAACAGGCGGGGGGAGCAGTACTTC

clone_size: few
v_call: TRBV7-8
j_call: TRBJ2-5
d_call: .
cdr3_aa: CATARAQETQYF
cdr3_nt: TGTGCCACGGCCCGGGCCCAAGAGACCCAGTACTTC

clone_size: many
v_call: TRBV28
j_call: TRBJ2-7
d_call: TRBD2
cdr3_aa: CASSLSPSGRAYEQYF
cdr3_nt: TGTGCCAGCAGTTTATCCCCTAGCGGGAGGGCCTACGAGCAGTACTTC

clone_size: many
v_call: TRBV2
j_call: TRBJ1-1
d_call: .
cdr3_aa: CASSGGVLATEAFF
cdr3_nt: TGTGCCAGCAGTGGGGGGGTTCTGGCCACTGAAGCTTTCTTT

clone_size: few
v_call: TRBV18
j_call: TRBJ2-1
d_call: .
cdr3_aa: CASSPNPARGGGHNEQFF
cdr3_nt: TGTGCCAGCTCACCAAACCCGGCCAGGGGAGGAGGCCACAATGAGCAGTTCTTC

clone_size: many
v_call: TRBV12-3/TRBV12-4
j_call: TRBJ2-5
d_call: TRBD1
cdr3_aa: CASSLGRGRVETQYF
cdr3_nt: TGTGCCAGCAGTTTAGGCAGGGGGCGGGTGGAGACCCAGTACTTC

clone_size: many
v_call: TRBV11-3
j_call: TRBJ1-1
d_call: .
cdr3_aa: CASSLSGPAGTEAFF
cdr3_nt: TGTGCCAGCAGCTTATCGGGCCCTGCGGGGACTGAAGCTTTCTTT